These T cell receptor beta chains were read from a single sample in a study of OX40 agonist ivuxolimab in advanced cancers. Sequenced by immunoSEQ multiplex PCR; TCRdb stores in-frame clones only, minus some. The data hold approximately 53,000 clones, with roughly 91% observed a single time. Source: CD4+ or CD8+ T cells sorted from blood, taken in a trial of the OX40 agonist ivuxolimab. The receptors originated from an adult with an advanced solid tumor such as melanoma, head and neck, liver or kidney cancer. Each CDR3 is given with its conserved first and last residue. D genes are given only for firm matches. The size entry is marked missing in some rows and otherwise reads once, few, many or a size class.

V gene	D gene	J gene	CDR3 length	clone size	CDR3 protein	CDR3 DNA
TRBV30	TRBD2	TRBJ2-7	18	-	CAWSFAPVRGGSHYEQYF	TGTGCCTGGAGTTTTGCCCCCGTAAGGGGCGGGAGCCACTACGAGCAGTACTTC
TRBV9	TRBD2	TRBJ2-3	16	-	CASSEGLAGGTDTQYF	TGTGCCAGCAGCGAAGGACTAGCGGGAGGCACAGATACGCAGTATTTT
TRBV6-1	-	TRBJ2-7	15	once	CASRSMGTHRYEQYF	TGTGCCAGCAGGTCGATGGGGACACATCGGTACGAGCAGTACTTC
TRBV2	TRBD2	TRBJ2-1	15	-	CASSEGLAGVNEQFF	TGTGCCAGCAGTGAGGGACTAGCGGGAGTTAATGAGCAGTTCTTC
TRBV4-2	-	TRBJ2-2	12	-	CASSRSGGELFF	TGTGCCAGCAGCCGGTCAGGCGGGGAGCTGTTTTTT
TRBV28	TRBD2	TRBJ2-7	16	-	CASSLLAGGRAYEQYF	TGTGCCAGCAGTTTATTAGCGGGAGGGCGAGCCTACGAGCAGTACTTC
TRBV2	-	TRBJ1-5	13	-	CASSEALGIDQHF	TGTGCCAGCAGTGAAGCGCTTGGGATTGACCAGCATTTT
TRBV6-5	-	TRBJ1-3	16	-	CASSSGDTFSGNTIYF	TGTGCCAGCAGTTCGGGGGACACCTTCTCTGGAAACACCATATATTTT
TRBV4-3	TRBD2	TRBJ2-1	17	-	CASSQVVAGGSDNEQFF	TGCGCCAGCAGCCAGGTTGTAGCGGGAGGAAGTGACAATGAGCAGTTCTTC
TRBV27	-	TRBJ2-7	13	-	CASSLSSGHEQYF	TGTGCCAGCAGTTTATCCTCGGGGCACGAGCAGTACTTC
TRBV27	-	TRBJ2-1	13	-	CASSFNRDNEQFF	TGTGCCAGCAGTTTTAATCGTGACAATGAGCAGTTCTTC
TRBV11-1	-	TRBJ2-1	14	-	CASSLVVYEGEQFF	TGTGCCAGCAGCTTAGTGGTGTACGAAGGTGAGCAGTTCTTC
TRBV7-6	-	TRBJ1-1	13	-	CASSLSENTEAFF	TGTGCCAGCAGCTTATCCGAAAACACTGAAGCTTTCTTT
TRBV28	-	TRBJ1-3	14	-	CASSFSGGENTIYF	TGTGCCAGCAGTTTTAGCGGGGGGGAGAACACCATATATTTT
TRBV4-3	TRBD1	TRBJ2-7	16	once	CASSPSEGTVRYEQYF	TGCGCCAGCAGCCCTAGTGAAGGGACAGTTAGGTACGAGCAGTACTTC
TRBV5-4	TRBD2	TRBJ2-7	16	-	CASSLAGGRATYEQYF	TGTGCCAGCAGCCTGGCGGGCGGGAGGGCAACCTACGAGCAGTACTTC
TRBV28	-	TRBJ2-7	12	-	CASSFPGYEQYF	TGTGCCAGCAGTTTCCCAGGGTACGAGCAGTACTTC
TRBV7-9	-	TRBJ1-2	13	-	CASSLGWGYGYTF	TGTGCCAGCAGCTTAGGGTGGGGCTATGGCTACACCTTC
TRBV7-9	-	TRBJ1-1	16	-	CASSPFWLPEATEAFF	TGTGCCAGCAGCCCCTTTTGGCTCCCGGAGGCCACTGAAGCTTTCTTT
TRBV4-1	TRBD2	TRBJ2-7	14	-	CASSQVLAAYEQYF	TGCGCCAGCAGCCAAGTACTAGCGGCCTACGAGCAGTACTTC
TRBV28	-	TRBJ2-3	13	-	CATIGGPPDTQYF	TGTGCCACCATCGGAGGGCCACCAGATACGCAGTATTTT
TRBV6-1	TRBD1	TRBJ1-6	15	-	CASSEAGQVNSPLHF	TGTGCCAGCAGTGAAGCGGGACAGGTTAATTCACCCCTCCACTTT
TRBV30	-	TRBJ2-7	13	once	CAWSEGSSYEQYF	TGTGCCTGGAGTGAAGGGAGCTCCTACGAGCAGTACTTC
TRBV5-4	-	TRBJ2-3	12	-	CASSSSRGAQYF	TGTGCCAGCAGCTCCTCCCGGGGCGCGCAGTATTTT
TRBV6-6	TRBD1	TRBJ1-1	15	-	CASSVSGQGTTEAFF	TGTGCCAGCAGCGTATCGGGACAGGGGACCACTGAAGCTTTCTTT
TRBV10-3	-	TRBJ2-5	17	-	CAIGGPRDTEALEAQYF	TGTGCCATCGGTGGCCCCCGGGACACCGAAGCTTTAGAGGCCCAGTACTTC
TRBV13	-	TRBJ1-2	14	-	CASTIQDWGYGYTF	TGTGCCAGTACTATACAGGACTGGGGGTATGGCTACACCTTC
TRBV25-1	-	TRBJ2-1	11	-	CASSAGQEQFF	TGTGCCAGCAGTGCCGGACAGGAGCAGTTCTTC
TRBV6-6	-	TRBJ1-1	14	-	CASSYSQGSTEAFF	TGTGCCAGCAGTTATTCTCAGGGGTCCACTGAAGCTTTCTTT
TRBV9	-	TRBJ2-7	15	-	CASSVAWGIHYEQYF	TGTGCCAGCAGCGTAGCATGGGGGATCCACTACGAGCAGTACTTC
TRBV9	TRBD2	TRBJ2-1	19	-	CASSTYSGRAGESYNEQFF	TGTGCCAGCAGTACTTATAGCGGGAGGGCGGGGGAGTCCTACAATGAGCAGTTCTTC
TRBV29-1	-	TRBJ1-4	11	-	CSVEGNEKLFF	TGCAGCGTTGAAGGTAATGAAAAACTGTTTTTT
TRBV4-3	-	TRBJ2-3	15	-	CASSQDRGLGDTQYF	TGCGCCAGCAGCCAAGATCGCGGCTTAGGGGATACGCAGTATTTT
TRBV28	-	TRBJ2-3	15	-	CASSYDRPSTDTQYF	TGTGCCAGCAGTTACGACAGGCCAAGCACAGATACGCAGTATTTT
TRBV27	TRBD2	TRBJ2-1	18	-	CASSSWGSGTSSYNEQFF	TGTGCCAGCAGCTCCTGGGGTAGCGGGACTAGCTCCTACAATGAGCAGTTCTTC
TRBV4-3	-	TRBJ1-5	16	-	CASSQEWGVSNQPQHF	TGCGCCAGCAGCCAAGAATGGGGGGTTAGCAATCAGCCCCAGCATTTT
TRBV28	-	TRBJ2-2	15	-	CASRSPGTNTGELFF	TGTGCCAGCAGATCTCCCGGGACAAACACCGGGGAGCTGTTTTTT
TRBV19	-	TRBJ2-7	14	-	CASRARDGNYEQYF	TGTGCCAGTAGGGCCCGGGACGGTAACTACGAGCAGTACTTC
TRBV30	-	TRBJ2-7	14	-	CAWATGPTDHEQYF	TGTGCCTGGGCTACGGGCCCTACGGACCACGAGCAGTACTTC
TRBV9	-	TRBJ2-2	13	-	CASNIGGTGELFF	TGTGCCTCCAATATAGGGGGGACCGGGGAGCTGTTTTTT
TRBV27	-	TRBJ1-2	12	once	CASRNGVYGYTF	TGTGCCAGCAGGAATGGGGTATATGGCTACACCTTC
TRBV5-5	-	TRBJ1-3	14	few	CASSSLQGFDTIYF	TGTGCCAGCAGCTCGCTACAGGGTTTCGACACCATATATTTT
TRBV25-1	-	TRBJ1-2	14	-	CASSPPTGRYGYTF	TGTGCCAGCAGTCCACCAACGGGGAGGTATGGCTACACCTTC
TRBV9	-	TRBJ2-7	16	-	CASTPGGTAIIYEQYF	TGTGCCAGCACACCCGGGGGTACAGCAATAATCTACGAGCAGTACTTC
TRBV28	TRBD1	TRBJ2-3	15	-	CASSLVGQGIDTQYF	TGTGCCAGCAGTTTAGTGGGACAGGGAATAGATACGCAGTATTTT
TRBV27	-	TRBJ1-3	15	-	CASSPQAAVGNTIYF	TGTGCCAGCAGTCCCCAGGCGGCCGTTGGAAACACCATATATTTT
TRBV28	TRBD1	TRBJ2-7	15	-	CASSLKGTAFYEQYF	TGTGCCAGCAGTTTGAAAGGGACAGCTTTCTACGAGCAGTACTTC
TRBV6-5	-	TRBJ2-5	13	few	CASSYDGGETQYF	TGTGCCAGCAGTTACGATGGCGGAGAGACCCAGTACTTC
TRBV6-5	-	TRBJ1-1	13	-	CASSYDVRTEAFF	TGTGCCAGCAGTTACGATGTGAGGACTGAAGCTTTCTTT
TRBV7-9	-	TRBJ2-7	12	-	CASSFGVREQYF	TGTGCCAGCAGCTTCGGGGTTCGAGAGCAGTACTTC